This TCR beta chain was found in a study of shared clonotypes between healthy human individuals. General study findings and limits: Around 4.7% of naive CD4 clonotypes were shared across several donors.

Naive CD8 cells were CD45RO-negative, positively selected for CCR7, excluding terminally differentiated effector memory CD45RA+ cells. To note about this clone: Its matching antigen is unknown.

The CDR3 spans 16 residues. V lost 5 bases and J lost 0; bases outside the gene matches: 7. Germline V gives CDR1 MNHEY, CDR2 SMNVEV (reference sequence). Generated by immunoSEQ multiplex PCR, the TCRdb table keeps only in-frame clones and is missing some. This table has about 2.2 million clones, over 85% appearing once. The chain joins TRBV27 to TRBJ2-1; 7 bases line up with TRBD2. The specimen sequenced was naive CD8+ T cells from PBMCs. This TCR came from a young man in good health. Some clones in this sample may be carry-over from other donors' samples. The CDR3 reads CASSGAGLGSYNEQFF. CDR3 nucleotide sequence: TGTGCCAGCAGTGGAGCGGGGTTGGGCTCCTACAATGAGCAGTTCTTC.